These 5 T cell receptor beta chains were sequenced from one sample in a study of type 1 and type 2 diabetes patients. The PCR template was genomic DNA. The TCR beta CDR3 region was amplified using 30 forward and 13 reverse primers. TCRdb ran MiXCR on the multiplex PCR reads and lists one entry per CDR3 protein. The sample yields 250,000 or so distinct CDR3 sequences, more than 45% seen once. The specimen was peripheral blood mononuclear cells (PBMCs). These receptors were taken from a man aged 18-30 years with type 2 diabetes.

The table lists this clonotype with many counts. This chain joins TRBV20-1 and TRBJ2-7; D is ambiguous. Germline values: CDR1 DFQATT, CDR2 SNEGSKA (reference sequence). Trimming pared 6 bases from V and 3 bases from J, leaving 6 bases between. CDR3 length: 10 amino acids. For the CDR3, the DNA is TGCAGTGCCGGAGACTACGAGCAGTACTTC. Its protein is CSAGDYEQYF.

The table lists this clonotype with a few counts. V gene TRBV12-3 or TRBV12-4 combines with J gene TRBJ2-7; no definite D call. With 6 bases removed from V and 7 bases from J, the gap between germline ends came to 13 bases. CDR3 length: 12 residues. The CDR3 region is CASSSGSGEQYF. The CDR3 nucleotides read TGTGCCAGCAGCTCTGGTTCTGGAGAGCAGTACTTC.

A remark on this clonotype: This may be a read error: a much more frequent sequence differs by one nucleotide. This rearrangement joins TRBV10-2 to TRBJ2-6, with D uncertain. CDR3 size: 12 residues. Germline V CDR1 and CDR2: WSHSY, SAAADI. CDR3 coding DNA: TGCGTCAGCAGTGAGCAAGCCAACGTCCTGACTTTC. Translating it yields CVSSEQANVLTF.

As to this clonotype: The junction departs from the called germline gene at one end, perhaps through a read error. The CDR3 loop is CASSPGLGGTYEQYF. Here the CDR3 DNA reads TGTGCTAGCAGCCCCGGGCTGGGGGGGACCTACGAGCAGTACTTC. This rearrangement joins TRBV7-7 to TRBJ2-7, with 7 bases lining up with TRBD2. Germline V gene lookup returns CDR1 SSHAT and CDR2 FNYEAQ (reference sequence). The CDR3 extends over 15 amino acids.

This sequence joins TRBV19 and TRBJ1-2; D is unresolved. Germline CDR1 reads LNHDA; CDR2 reads SQIVND (reference sequence). The CDR3 contains 14 residues. Trimming removed 10 bases from V and 3 bases from J, with 18 bases in between. CDR3 amino acids: CATKITPRDYGYTF. In nucleotides, the CDR3 is TGTGCCACTAAAATCACCCCCCGTGACTATGGCTACACCTTC.